This note documents a single T cell receptor (beta chain) sequence. V lost 8 bases, J lost 8 bases, and 21 bases lay in between. Germline V lookup: CDR1 MGHRA, CDR2 YSYEKL. This CDR3 has 15 residues. The data derive from a study of blood T cell repertoires in COVID-19. Study in general: From T cells, B-cell-depleted T cells, or PBMCs came the material, which was cDNA or gDNA.

Using immunoSEQ multiplex PCR, the repertoire was profiled, and TCRdb retains in-frame clones only, with some absent. The sample yields under 150,000 clones, approximately 89% seen once. The sequenced sample consisted of peripheral blood. The source of this sequence is a human donor in a cohort sampled during active COVID-19. The V and J genes are TRBV4-1 and TRBJ1-4; no clear D gene. CDR3 nucleotides: TGCGCCAGCTCGGAGGCGGCCGAGAGGCGGGAAAAACTGTTTTTT. The encoded protein is CASSEAAERREKLFF.